The T cell receptor (beta chain) under discussion was sequenced for a study of beta chain features in type 1 diabetes. Trimming pared 4 bases from V and 4 bases from J, leaving 13 bases between. The CDR3 is made up of 14 amino acids. CDR1 and CDR2 from the germline V gene are SNHLY and FYNNEI. Points on this clone: Its antigen is not identified.

Study-level results: A closer apparent resemblance between naive, central memory and Treg TCRB repertoires was seen in patients than in healthy donors.

Sequencing targeted expressed TCRB transcripts, as all isolated RNA had been reverse transcribed. The assay was immunoSEQ multiplex PCR, and TCRdb's table has in-frame clones only and misses some. The sample shows 150,000 to 200,000 clones, 9% to 10% of them seen only once. Sequencing was done on a sample of central memory CD4+ T cells from blood. This TCR was recovered from a woman aged 18-29 years in good health. The V and J genes are TRBV2 and TRBJ2-5, with D maybe TRBD1 (6 bases). The CDR3 spells CASSVQGRGETQYF. The CDR3, as DNA: TGTGCCAGCAGTGTACAGGGTCGAGGAGAGACCCAGTACTTC.